Shown below are 4 T cell receptor beta chains from a single sample sequenced in a study of cytomegalovirus exposure and HLA in healthy donors. Primers for the PCR totalled 60 Vbeta and 13 Jbeta. Sequenced by immunoSEQ multiplex PCR; TCRdb stores in-frame clones only, minus some. Of about 76,000 clones in the sample, roughly 79% were seen once. The sequencing input was PBMCs. The receptors shown here come from a woman younger than 45 in good health and CMV-seronegative.

The chain recombines TRBV7-9 with TRBJ2-1; TRBD2 agrees at 9 bases. Losses at the gene ends were 7 bases for V and 9 bases for J; bases not matched to a gene: 16. The CDR3 is 16 residues long. The germline gives CDR1 SEHNR, CDR2 FQNEAQ (reference sequence). CDR3 region: CASTPSGTSNQGEQFF. In nucleotides, the CDR3 is TGTGCCAGCACCCCCTCCGGGACTAGCAACCAGGGTGAGCAGTTCTTC.

The rearrangement links TRBV19 to TRBJ2-2, with 8 nucleotides matching TRBD2. With 4 bases clipped from V and 6 bases from J, the junction kept 10 bases outside the gene matches. CDR3 length: 16 amino acids. Germline lookup yields CDR1 LNHDA and CDR2 SQIVND (reference sequence). The CDR3 DNA reads as TGTGCCAGTAGTAAGGCCCGGGAGGGAAGATCCGGGGAGCTGTTTTTT. Translating gives CASSKAREGRSGELFF.

This clone was counted a single time. V usage is TRBV7-2 and J usage is TRBJ2-2; 9 nucleotides line up with TRBD1. The trim removed 5 bases at V and 4 bases at J, leaving 5 bases unmatched. The germline CDR1 and CDR2 sequences are SGHTA and FQGNSA. The length of the CDR3 is 15 residues. The CDR3 sequence: CASSRDRAVTGELFF. Here the CDR3 DNA reads TGTGCCAGCAGCCGGGACAGGGCCGTCACCGGGGAGCTGTTTTTT.

In its sample, this clone was seen a few times. The chain uses TRBV25-1 and TRBJ2-1; 7 nucleotides line up with TRBD1. The CDR3 has 13 residues. CDR1 and CDR2 (germline): MGHDK, SYGVNS. V lost 8 bases, J lost 9 bases, and 10 bases stayed unmatched. In DNA form, the CDR3 reads TGTGCCAGCCAGGGGGTCTCGGTTTCTGAGCAGTTCTTC. Translation gives CASQGVSVSEQFF.